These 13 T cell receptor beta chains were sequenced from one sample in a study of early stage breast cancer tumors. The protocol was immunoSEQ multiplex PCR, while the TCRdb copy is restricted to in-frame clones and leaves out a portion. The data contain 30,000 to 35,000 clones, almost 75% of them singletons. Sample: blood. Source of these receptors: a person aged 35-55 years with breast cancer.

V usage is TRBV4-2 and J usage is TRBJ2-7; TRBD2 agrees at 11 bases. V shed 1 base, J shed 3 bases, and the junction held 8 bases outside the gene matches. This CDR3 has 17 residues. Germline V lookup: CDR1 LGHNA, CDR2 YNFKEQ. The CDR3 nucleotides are TGTGCCAGCAGCCAAGCCTCCGGGACTAGCGGATACTACGAGCAGTACTTC. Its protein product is CASSQASGTSGYYEQYF.

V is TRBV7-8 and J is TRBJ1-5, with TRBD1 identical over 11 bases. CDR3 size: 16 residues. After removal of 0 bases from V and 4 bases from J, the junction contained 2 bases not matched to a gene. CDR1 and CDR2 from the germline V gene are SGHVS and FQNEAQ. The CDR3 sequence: CASSLAGQGANQPQHF. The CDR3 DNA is TGTGCCAGCAGCTTAGCCGGACAGGGGGCGAATCAGCCCCAGCATTTT.

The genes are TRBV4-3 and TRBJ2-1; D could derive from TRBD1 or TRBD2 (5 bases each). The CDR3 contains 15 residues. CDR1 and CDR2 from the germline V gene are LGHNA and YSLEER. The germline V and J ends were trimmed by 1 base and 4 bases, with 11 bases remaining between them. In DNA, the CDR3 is TGCGCCAGCAGCCAAGGGGGGATCGGGTACAATGAGCAGTTCTTC. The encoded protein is CASSQGGIGYNEQFF.

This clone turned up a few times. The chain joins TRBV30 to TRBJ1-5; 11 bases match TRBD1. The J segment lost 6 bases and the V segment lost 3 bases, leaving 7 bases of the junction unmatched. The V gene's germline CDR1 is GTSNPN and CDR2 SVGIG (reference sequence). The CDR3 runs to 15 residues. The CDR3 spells CAWSDPGTGGQPQHF. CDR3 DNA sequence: TGTGCCTGGAGCGATCCCGGGACAGGGGGTCAGCCCCAGCATTTT.

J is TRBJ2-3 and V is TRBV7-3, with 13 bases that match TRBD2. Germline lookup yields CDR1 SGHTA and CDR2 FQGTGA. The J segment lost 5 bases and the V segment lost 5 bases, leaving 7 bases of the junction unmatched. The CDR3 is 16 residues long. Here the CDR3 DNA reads TGTGCCAGCAGCCAGGGGACTAGCGGGACGGTAGATACGCAGTATTTT. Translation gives CASSQGTSGTVDTQYF.

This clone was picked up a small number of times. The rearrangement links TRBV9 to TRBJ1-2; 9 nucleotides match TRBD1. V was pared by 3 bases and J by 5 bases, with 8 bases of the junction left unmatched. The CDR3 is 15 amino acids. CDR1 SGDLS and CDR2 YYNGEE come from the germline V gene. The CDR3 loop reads CASSAGGTGRYGYTF. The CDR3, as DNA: TGTGCCAGCAGCGCAGGAGGGACAGGGAGGTATGGCTACACCTTC.

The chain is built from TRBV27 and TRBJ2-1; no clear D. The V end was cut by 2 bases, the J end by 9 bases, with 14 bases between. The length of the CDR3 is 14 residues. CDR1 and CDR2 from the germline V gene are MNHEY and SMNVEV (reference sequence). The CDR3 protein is CASSLAPSSGEQFF. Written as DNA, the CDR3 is TGTGCCAGCAGTTTAGCTCCTAGTTCAGGTGAGCAGTTCTTC.

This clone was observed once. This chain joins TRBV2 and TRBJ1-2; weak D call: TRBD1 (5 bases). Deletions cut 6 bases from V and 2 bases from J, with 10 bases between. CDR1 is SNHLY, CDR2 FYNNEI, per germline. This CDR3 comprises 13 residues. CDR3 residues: CASRRRQNYGYTF. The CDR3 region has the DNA TGTGCCAGCAGACGAAGACAGAACTATGGCTACACCTTC.

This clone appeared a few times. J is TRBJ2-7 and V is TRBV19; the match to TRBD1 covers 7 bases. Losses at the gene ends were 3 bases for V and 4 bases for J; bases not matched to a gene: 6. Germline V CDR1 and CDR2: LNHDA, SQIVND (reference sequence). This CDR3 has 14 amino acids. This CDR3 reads CASSIVGQIYEQYF. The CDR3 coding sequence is TGTGCCAGTAGTATCGTGGGACAGATTTACGAGCAGTACTTC.

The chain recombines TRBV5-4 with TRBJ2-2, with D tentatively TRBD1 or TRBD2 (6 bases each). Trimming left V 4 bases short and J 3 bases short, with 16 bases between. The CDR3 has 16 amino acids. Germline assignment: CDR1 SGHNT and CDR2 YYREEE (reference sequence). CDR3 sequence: CASSGGRSRDTGELFF. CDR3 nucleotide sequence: TGTGCCAGCAGCGGGGGGCGTTCGAGGGACACCGGGGAGCTGTTTTTT.

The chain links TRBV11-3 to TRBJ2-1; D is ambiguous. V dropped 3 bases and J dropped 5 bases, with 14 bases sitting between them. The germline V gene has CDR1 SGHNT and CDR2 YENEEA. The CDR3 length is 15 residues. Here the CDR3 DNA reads TGTGCCAGCAGCTTTCAACCTCTAATAAACAATGAGCAGTTCTTC. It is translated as CASSFQPLINNEQFF.

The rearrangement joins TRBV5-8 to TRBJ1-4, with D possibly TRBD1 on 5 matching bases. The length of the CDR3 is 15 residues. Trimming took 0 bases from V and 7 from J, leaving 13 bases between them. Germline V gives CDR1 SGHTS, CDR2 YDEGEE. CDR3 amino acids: CASSLGDQRSEKLFF. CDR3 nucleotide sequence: TGTGCCAGCAGCTTGGGGGACCAACGGAGTGAAAAACTGTTTTTT.

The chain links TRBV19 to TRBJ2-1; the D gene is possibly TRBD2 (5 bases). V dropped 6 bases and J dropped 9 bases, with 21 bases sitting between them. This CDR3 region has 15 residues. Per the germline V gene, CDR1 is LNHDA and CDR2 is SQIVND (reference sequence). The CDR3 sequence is CASRILLEGTSEQFF. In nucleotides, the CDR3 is TGTGCCAGTAGGATCCTACTTGAGGGAACAAGTGAGCAGTTCTTC.